This T cell receptor (beta chain) was identified in a study of T cell responses to AZD1222 COVID-19 vaccine. Overall study: Second-dose timings of about 4 or about 12 weeks were pooled.

Method: immunoSEQ multiplex PCR; TCRdb's copy keeps in-frame clones and lacks some. This table has around 50,000 clones, around 84% appearing once. Points on this clone: Its antigen is unidentified.

Study-wide points: Repertoire sampling happened only post peak T cell response.

The V gene's germline CDR1 is MNHEY and CDR2 SVGEGT. The V and J ends lost 4 bases and 0 bases respectively, with 9 bases between them. CDR3 length: 14 residues. Sequencing was performed on peripheral blood, taken on day 0 of AZD1222 vaccination. J is TRBJ1-1 and V is TRBV6-2 or TRBV6-3; D unresolved. The TCR originated in an adult in good health. This CDR3 is CASSLRVVNTEAFF. CDR3 DNA: TGTGCCAGCAGTTTAAGGGTAGTGAACACTGAAGCTTTCTTT.